These 17 T cell receptor beta chains share one sample of origin, sequenced in a study of early T cells in non-severe SARS-CoV-2 infection. TCRdb used MiXCR to reprocess the 5' RACE reads, holding one entry per CDR3 protein. The table shows just over 9,000 distinct CDR3 sequences, with around 4.8% occurring only once. Sequencing used whole blood. The receptors originated from an adult who was a healthcare worker with PCR-confirmed SARS-CoV-2 infection or an uninfected control (not recorded which).

The table lists this clonotype with many counts. Here the CDR3 DNA reads TGTGCCAGTAGTTCACGACTAGCGGGAGGTTACAACGGGGAGCTGTTTTTT. This translates into CASSSRLAGGYNGELFF. The chain is built from TRBV19 and TRBJ2-2; 13 bases map to TRBD2. This CDR3 is built from 17 residues. V lost 5 bases and J lost 7; bases outside the gene matches: 10. Germline lookup yields CDR1 LNHDA and CDR2 SQIVND (reference sequence).

By sample share, this clonotype is medium-sized. The rearrangement links TRBV25-1 to TRBJ1-2, with a weak D call TRBD1 (6 bases). Deletions cut 10 bases from V and 4 bases from J, with 10 bases between. CDR3 length: 11 residues. Germline CDR1 and CDR2: MGHDK and SYGVNS. DNA for the CDR3: TGTGCCACCCAGGACAGCTATGGCTACACCTTC. Amino acid sequence: CATQDSYGYTF.

The chain uses TRBV2 and TRBJ1-2, with D hard to call. CDR3 size: 10 residues. Germline-derived CDR1 and CDR2 are SNHLY and FYNNEI. V was cut by 8 bases and J by 8 bases, with 9 bases left in between. The CDR3 reads CASVSGGYTF. The CDR3 DNA sequence: TGTGCCAGCGTCTCCGGGGGCTACACCTTC.

This clonotype was counted at least ten times. The rearrangement uses TRBV4-1 and TRBJ2-7, with 9 bases aligning to TRBD2. The germline V gene encodes CDR1 MGHRA and CDR2 YSYEKL. This CDR3 has 15 amino acids. V shed 2 bases and J 0 bases; nucleotides not matched to a gene: 2. The CDR3 region is CASSQSGGSSYEQYF. The CDR3 nucleotides are TGCGCCAGCAGCCAAAGCGGGGGGAGCTCCTACGAGCAGTACTTC.

This clonotype has ten or more counts. Relative to the germline gene, one junction end is altered; a read error may explain this. V gene TRBV30 combines with J gene TRBJ2-5; TRBD2 matches at 10 bases. The CDR3 contains 15 residues. Germline CDR1 reads GTSNPN; CDR2 reads SVGIG (reference sequence). The CDR3 is CAWSTGLAGEESQYF. CDR3 DNA sequence: TGTGCCTGGAGTACCGGGCTAGCGGGAGAAGAGAGCCAGTACTTC.

In its sample, this clonotype was seen many times. This chain uses TRBV20-1 with TRBJ2-1; 9 positions agree with TRBD1. CDR3 length: 16 amino acids. Germline CDR1 and CDR2: DFQATT and SNEGSKA (reference sequence). V lost 6 bases, J lost 8 bases, and 17 bases stayed unmatched. The CDR3 spells CSAPRHWGQGTDEQFF. Written as DNA, the CDR3 is TGCAGTGCCCCTCGTCATTGGGGACAGGGAACGGATGAGCAGTTCTTC.

This clonotype was seen at least ten times. The chain carries TRBV5-1 and TRBJ1-6; D is undetermined. CDR1 is SGHRS and CDR2 is YFSETQ in the germline V gene. This CDR3 has 11 residues. V lost 3 bases, J lost 14 bases, and 9 bases lay in between. CDR3 protein: CASSSDGTLHF. In DNA form, the CDR3 reads TGCGCCAGCAGCTCGGACGGCACCCTCCACTTT.

This clonotype is deemed medium-sized. The gene calls are TRBV7-2 and TRBJ2-4; 8 nucleotides align to TRBD1. After removal of 1 base from V and 4 bases from J, the junction contained 3 bases not matched to a gene. This CDR3 has 15 residues. CDR1 is SGHTA, CDR2 FQGNSA, per germline. DNA for the CDR3: TGTGCCAGCAGCTTAGGGCAGGGGGCTAAAAACATTCAGTACTTC. Its translation is CASSLGQGAKNIQYF.

The gene calls are TRBV7-9 and TRBJ2-6, with D unresolved. Trimming took off 4 bases at V and 0 bases at J, with 7 bases between the two ends. From germline, CDR1 is SEHNR and CDR2 FQNEAQ (reference sequence). CDR3 size: 15 residues. CDR3: CASSSAVSGANVLTF. DNA of the CDR3: TGTGCCAGCAGCTCGGCGGTCTCTGGGGCCAACGTCCTGACTTTC.

This clonotype was seen many times. V is TRBV4-1 and J is TRBJ2-2; 8 bases fit TRBD1. In germline, CDR1 is MGHRA, CDR2 YSYEKL. The CDR3 loop spans 17 amino acids. V trimming: 1 base; J trimming: 3 bases; junction bases outside the gene matches: 7. The CDR3 DNA follows: TGCGCCAGCAGCCAAGTCCGGGCAGGGGGCGACACCGGGGAGCTGTTTTTT. Its translation: CASSQVRAGGDTGELFF.

In its sample, this clonotype was seen many times. The rearrangement links TRBV6-6 to TRBJ2-7; TRBD1 might be the D (5 bases). V dropped 4 bases and J dropped 2 bases, with 9 bases sitting between them. Germline V gene data show CDR1 as MNHNY and CDR2 as SVGAGI (reference sequence). This CDR3 region has 13 residues. In DNA form, the CDR3 reads TGTGCCAGCAGTTTGAGACAGACCTACGAGCAGTACGTC. Translated: CASSLRQTYEQYV.

The table lists this clonotype with many counts. The junction does not match germline at one end; this may be a read error. This chain links TRBV7-7 with TRBJ2-2, with 7 bases matching TRBD1. The CDR3 has 15 residues. Germline values: CDR1 SSHAT, CDR2 FNYEAQ (reference sequence). The CDR3 here is CASSHDRANTGELFF. In DNA, the CDR3 is TGTGCTAGCAGCCACGACAGGGCAAACACCGGGGAGCTGTTTTTT.

The table lists this clonotype with many counts. The genes are TRBV12-3 or TRBV12-4 and TRBJ1-4; D call uncertain. With 4 bases removed from V and 3 bases from J, the gap between germline ends came to 9 bases. The CDR3 spans 14 residues. CDR3: CASSWELANEKLFF. The CDR3 nucleotides read TGTGCCAGCAGTTGGGAGTTAGCTAATGAAAAACTGTTTTTT.

By share of the sample, this clonotype is medium-sized. This rearrangement joins TRBV10-3 to TRBJ1-2; 7 bases match TRBD1. Germline trimming cut 2 bases from V and 5 bases from J; bases unmatched to any gene: 2. CDR1 is ENHRY, CDR2 SYGVKD, per germline. This CDR3 region has 13 residues. The CDR3: CAISEATGYGYTF. CDR3 DNA sequence: TGTGCCATCAGTGAGGCGACAGGGTATGGCTACACCTTC.

This clonotype rates as medium-sized (0.01 to 0.1%). CDR3 in DNA: TGTGCCAGCAGCCCATCGACTAGCAGGACCTACGAGCAGTACGTC. The encoded protein is CASSPSTSRTYEQYV. The V gene is TRBV3-1, the J gene TRBJ2-7; 7 nucleotides line up with TRBD2. This CDR3 spans 15 amino acids. After removal of 4 bases from V and 2 bases from J, the junction contained 8 bases not matched to a gene. The germline CDR1 and CDR2 sequences are LGHDT and YNNKEL (reference sequence).

This clonotype was recorded a few times. The gene calls are TRBV27 and TRBJ2-3, with D uncertain. V was clipped by 7 bases and J by 7 bases, with 30 bases between them. Germline loops: CDR1 MNHEY, CDR2 SMNVEV (reference sequence). The length of the CDR3 is 18 residues. CDR3 sequence: CASTLRPSAIGFPNTQYF. Here the CDR3 DNA reads TGTGCCAGCACCCTACGGCCGTCAGCAATAGGGTTTCCGAATACGCAGTATTTT.

This clonotype has a count of ten or more. This chain connects TRBV11-2 to TRBJ2-4, with unresolved D. Trimming took off 1 base at V and 4 bases at J, with 5 bases between the two ends. The CDR3 loop spans 13 amino acids. The germline V gene has CDR1 SGHAT and CDR2 FQNNGV. CDR3 nucleotides: TGTGCCAGCAGCTTAGTGCAGAAAAACATTCAGTACTTC. Translated, it gives CASSLVQKNIQYF.